This TCR beta chain was found in a study of T cells in Graves' hyperthyroidism and ophthalmopathy. Germline CDR1 and CDR2: MNHNS and SASEGT. The CDR3 consists of 13 residues. Between the trimmed V and J ends, which lost 9 bases and 5 bases, there was a span of 16 bases. RNA transcripts served as the template for amplifying TCR beta CDR3 regions. When the TCR CDR3 underwent first-round RT-PCR, the HTBI primer set was used. TCRdb re-called the multiplex PCR reads with MiXCR, one entry per CDR3 protein. In the table there are 300,000 to 400,000 distinct CDR3 sequences, over 10% of which are singletons. This clonotype has ten or more counts.

The chain is built from TRBV6-1 and TRBJ2-5, with D unresolved. This clonotype originated in a woman between 18 and 29 years old with Graves' hyperthyroidism. Sequencing input: blood. The CDR3 DNA is TGTGCCAGTTCCCTTGACCTCCGGGAGACCCAGTACTTC. It encodes CASSLDLRETQYF.